A single sample is the source of the 31 T cell receptor beta chains below, sequenced in a study of cytomegalovirus exposure and HLA in healthy donors. Primers included in the PCR were 60 Vbeta and 13 Jbeta primers. Generated by immunoSEQ multiplex PCR, the TCRdb table keeps only in-frame clones and is missing some. This table holds about 150,000 clones. The sample consisted of PBMCs. The receptors originated from a man younger than 40 in good health and CMV-seronegative.

The J gene is TRBJ1-4, the V gene TRBV11-2, with 10 bases that match TRBD1. V trimming: 5 bases; J trimming: 7 bases; junction bases outside the gene matches: 4. The CDR3 totals 14 residues. Germline V CDR1 and CDR2: SGHAT, FQNNGV. This chain's CDR3 is CASSPGQGSEKLFF. In nucleotides, the CDR3 is TGTGCCAGCAGCCCGGGACAGGGGAGTGAAAAACTGTTTTTT.

The chain has TRBV5-4 and TRBJ1-1; the match to TRBD1 covers 8 bases. Trimming at V came to 0 bases and at J to 4 bases, leaving 8 bases not matched to a gene. CDR3 size: 16 residues. Germline CDR1 reads SGHNT; CDR2 reads YYREEE (reference sequence). The CDR3 here is CASSLGTGISGTEAFF. DNA of the CDR3: TGTGCCAGCAGCTTGGGGACAGGGATTTCGGGCACTGAAGCTTTCTTT.

This rearrangement joins TRBV5-8 to TRBJ1-2, with a tentative D call TRBD1 (5 bases). Per germline, CDR1 SGHTS and CDR2 YDEGEE. Between the trimmed V and J ends, which lost 4 bases and 5 bases, there was a span of 9 bases. This CDR3 spans 12 amino acids. Written as DNA, the CDR3 is TGTGCCAGCAGCCGGGAGGGGTATGGCTACACCTTC. Amino acids: CASSREGYGYTF.

The chain combines TRBV5-1 with TRBJ2-1; possible D gene TRBD2, 6 bases. V lost 6 bases and J lost 10, with 17 bases in between. Germline-derived CDR1 and CDR2 are SGHRS and YFSETQ. The CDR3 totals 13 residues. Here the CDR3 DNA reads TGCGCCAGCAAACGGGAGAGTCTTGGAGAGCAGTTCTTC. This codes for CASKRESLGEQFF.

The rearrangement joins TRBV6-4 to TRBJ2-3; D not resolved. CDR3 length: 14 amino acids. Trimming stripped 4 bases from V and 0 bases from J, with 8 bases between. CDR1 MRHNA and CDR2 SNTAGT come from the germline V gene. The CDR3 DNA sequence: TGTGCCAGCAGTGCAGAGACAAGCACAGATACGCAGTATTTT. Translation gives CASSAETSTDTQYF.

The chain uses TRBV5-1 and TRBJ2-1; the match to TRBD2 covers 12 bases. Looked up from germline, CDR1 is SGHRS and CDR2 is YFSETQ. V trimming: 0 bases; J trimming: 9 bases; junction bases outside the gene matches: 4. The CDR3 length is 15 residues. The CDR3 spells CASSLVTSGSAEQFF. CDR3 in DNA: TGCGCCAGCAGCTTGGTGACTAGCGGGAGCGCTGAGCAGTTCTTC.

The chain links TRBV29-1 to TRBJ2-5, with D hard to call. The end of the DNA fits TRBJ2-7 better, so the J call may be wrong. The CDR3 length is 12 residues. Germline V gene data show CDR1 as SQVTM and CDR2 as ANQGSEA. The CDR3 spells CSVVTHSYEQYF. The CDR3 region has the DNA TGCAGCGTTGTGACACACTCCTACGAGCAGTACTTC.

The gene calls are TRBV5-5 and TRBJ2-7, with 11 bases matching TRBD1. The CDR3 consists of 15 residues. The ends lost 4 bases at V and 4 bases at J; junction bases unmatched: 7. Germline CDR1 and CDR2: SGHKS and YYEKEE (reference sequence). DNA for the CDR3: TGTGCCAGCAGCCAAGGACAGGGGGCGGCGTACGAGCAGTACTTC. Its translation is CASSQGQGAAYEQYF.

The J gene is TRBJ2-7, the V gene TRBV5-4; 8 nucleotides align to TRBD2. Germline lookup yields CDR1 SGHNT and CDR2 YYREEE (reference sequence). CDR3 length: 15 amino acids. With V trimmed by 2 bases and J by 7 bases, 11 bases remained unmatched. In DNA, the CDR3 is TGTGCCAGCAGCTTCGCTACCGGGAGGGCCGGGGAGCAGTACTTC. It yields the protein CASSFATGRAGEQYF.

The CDR3 DNA reads as TGTGCCAGCAGTTACCGGACAGGGGGAACCTACGAGCAGTACTTC. It encodes CASSYRTGGTYEQYF. The V and J genes are TRBV6-6 and TRBJ2-7; 10 bases align to TRBD1. Trimming at V came to 2 bases and at J to 2 bases, leaving 3 bases not matched to a gene. CDR1 is MNHNY, CDR2 SVGAGI, per germline (reference sequence). CDR3 length equals 15 residues.

The V gene is TRBV19, the J gene TRBJ2-7; 7 nucleotides match TRBD1. Germline V lookup: CDR1 LNHDA, CDR2 SQIVND (reference sequence). This CDR3 has 14 amino acids. V dropped 10 bases and J dropped 1; count of bases not matched to a gene: 10. The CDR3 spells CATSRGTASYEQYF. The CDR3, as DNA: TGTGCCACTTCGAGAGGGACAGCTTCCTACGAGCAGTACTTC.

V and J are TRBV5-4 and TRBJ2-3, with D perhaps TRBD2 (5 bases). This CDR3 is built from 16 residues. Germline loops: CDR1 SGHNT, CDR2 YYREEE (reference sequence). V lost 0 bases and J lost 0, with 11 bases in between. DNA of the CDR3: TGTGCCAGCAGCTTGGGCAGCGGCACTAGCACAGATACGCAGTATTTT. This encodes CASSLGSGTSTDTQYF.

This chain connects TRBV27 to TRBJ1-2, with 8 nucleotides matching TRBD1. The V and J ends lost 7 bases and 6 bases, in that order; junction bases with no gene match: 7. Per germline, CDR1 MNHEY and CDR2 SMNVEV (reference sequence). The CDR3 runs 13 residues. Here the CDR3 reads CASTAGGLDGYTF. CDR3 coding DNA: TGTGCCAGCACGGCAGGGGGCTTGGATGGCTACACCTTC.

The genes are TRBV6-1 and TRBJ2-1; 11 bases line up with TRBD2. Germline assignment: CDR1 MNHNS and CDR2 SASEGT. This CDR3 has 15 residues. The V and J ends lost 6 bases and 7 bases, in that order; junction bases with no gene match: 8. CDR3 region: CASSQLAGDSNEQFF. In DNA, the CDR3 is TGTGCCAGCAGCCAACTAGCGGGAGACTCAAATGAGCAGTTCTTC.

The chain recombines TRBV9 with TRBJ1-2; the match to TRBD1 covers 10 bases. Germline CDR1 SGDLS, CDR2 YYNGEE. The V segment lost 1 base and the J segment 1 base; nucleotides outside the gene matches: 7. The CDR3 is 17 residues long. CDR3 amino acids: CASSVRSGTGVNYGYTF. The CDR3 DNA is TGTGCCAGCAGCGTACGGTCCGGGACAGGGGTTAACTATGGCTACACCTTC.

This chain's CDR3 is CASSQGVTGVPDTQYF. CDR3 DNA sequence: TGCGCCAGCAGCCAAGGAGTCACAGGGGTCCCAGATACGCAGTATTTT. The rearrangement links TRBV4-3 to TRBJ2-3; 7 bases are shared with TRBD1. The CDR3 is made up of 16 amino acids. CDR1 and CDR2 (germline): LGHNA, YSLEER. The V segment lost 1 base and the J segment 4 bases; nucleotides outside the gene matches: 8.

The chain uses TRBV27 and TRBJ2-7, with D tentatively TRBD2 (7 bases). From germline, CDR1 is MNHEY and CDR2 SMNVEV (reference sequence). This CDR3 spans 15 amino acids. V was shortened by 2 bases and J by 2 bases, with 13 bases between the two germline ends. Written as DNA, the CDR3 is TGTGCCAGCAGTTTACTGGCGGGGGCTACCTACGAGCAGTACTTC. Translated, it gives CASSLLAGATYEQYF.

The V call is TRBV19, the J call TRBJ1-2, with D hard to call. This CDR3 has 13 amino acids. The germline V and J ends were trimmed by 1 base and 1 base, with 4 bases remaining between them. Germline V lookup: CDR1 LNHDA, CDR2 SQIVND (reference sequence). CDR3 bases: TGTGCCAGTAGTATAGGAGTTAACTATGGCTACACCTTC. It codes for CASSIGVNYGYTF.

This rearrangement joins TRBV5-1 to TRBJ2-7; D ambiguous. The germline V gene has CDR1 SGHRS and CDR2 YFSETQ. The V end lost 4 bases, the J end lost 0 bases, and 11 bases lay between the germline ends. The CDR3 spans 14 residues. This CDR3 is CASSPVATSYEQYF. DNA of the CDR3: TGCGCCAGCAGCCCGGTCGCTACCTCCTACGAGCAGTACTTC.

V usage is TRBV5-6 and J usage is TRBJ2-1; 10 nucleotides agree with TRBD2. Germline lookup yields CDR1 SGHDT and CDR2 YYEEEE. The length of the CDR3 is 15 residues. V was clipped by 2 bases and J by 6 bases; unmatched bases: 5. CDR3 sequence reads: CASSFVLAGVNEQFF. CDR3 nucleotides: TGTGCCAGCAGCTTCGTGCTAGCGGGAGTCAATGAGCAGTTCTTC.

V and J are TRBV6-6 and TRBJ1-5; 7 nucleotides align to TRBD1. Trimming cost V 6 bases and J 4 bases; bases outside gene matches: 6. The CDR3 has 14 residues. CDR1 and CDR2 (germline): MNHNY, SVGAGI (reference sequence). The CDR3 bases are TGTGCCAGCAGCCAGACAGGGACAAATCAGCCCCAGCATTTT. Amino acid sequence: CASSQTGTNQPQHF.

V and J are TRBV19 and TRBJ2-3, with TRBD1 matching over 10 bases. Germline V gene data show CDR1 as LNHDA and CDR2 as SQIVND (reference sequence). V lost 2 bases and J lost 6; bases outside the gene matches: 8. This CDR3 contains 16 residues. Written as DNA, the CDR3 is TGTGCCAGTAGTATACATGGGACAGGGGCCTGGGATACGCAGTATTTT. Protein: CASSIHGTGAWDTQYF.

V gene TRBV19 combines with J gene TRBJ1-1; no definite D call. The V and J ends lost 3 bases and 0 bases respectively, with 14 bases between them. This CDR3 comprises 16 residues. Germline V lookup: CDR1 LNHDA, CDR2 SQIVND (reference sequence). CDR3 DNA: TGTGCCAGTAGTATTGGTATGAGGGCCATGAACACTGAAGCTTTCTTT. Its protein is CASSIGMRAMNTEAFF.

This chain links TRBV11-3 with TRBJ1-1; 7 positions agree with TRBD1. Germline loops: CDR1 SGHNT, CDR2 YENEEA. J lost 1 base, V lost 2 bases, and 10 bases had no gene match. The CDR3 is made up of 17 amino acids. The DNA of the CDR3 is TGTGCCAGCAGCTTACAATTGGGTGGGACAGAGAACACTGAAGCTTTCTTT. Translating it yields CASSLQLGGTENTEAFF.

The chain is built from TRBV28 and TRBJ2-3, with D possibly being TRBD2 (7 bases). V was clipped by 3 bases and J by 1 base, with 11 bases between them. This CDR3 comprises 15 residues. From germline, CDR1 is MDHEN and CDR2 SYDVKM. DNA for the CDR3: TGTGCCAGCAGTTTCACGGGGGGCGGCACAGATACGCAGTATTTT. This translates into CASSFTGGGTDTQYF.

The V call is TRBV19, the J call TRBJ2-1; 11 nucleotides line up with TRBD2. J was trimmed by 7 bases and V by 5 bases; bases with no gene match: 7. Germline V gives CDR1 LNHDA, CDR2 SQIVND (reference sequence). The CDR3 length is 15 residues. The CDR3 region is CASSQTSGSVNEQFF. For the CDR3, the DNA is TGTGCCAGTAGTCAAACTAGCGGGAGTGTAAATGAGCAGTTCTTC.

The V and J genes are TRBV11-3 and TRBJ2-5; 7 nucleotides align to TRBD2. Matching the DNA end better, TRBJ2-7 makes the J call doubtful. The CDR3 extends over 14 amino acids. The V gene's germline CDR1 is SGHNT and CDR2 YENEEA. CDR3 protein: CASSLILAAYEQYF. The CDR3 coding sequence is TGTGCCAGCAGCTTAATCCTAGCGGCCTACGAGCAGTACTTC.

The chain recombines TRBV5-1 with TRBJ2-5, with D maybe TRBD2 (6 bases). The CDR3 length is 15 residues. CDR1 and CDR2 from the germline V gene are SGHRS and YFSETQ. The V end lost 3 bases, the J end lost 5 bases, and 17 bases lay between the germline ends. The CDR3, as DNA: TGCGCCAGCAGCTGGGGACTGATCAAATTGGAGACCCAGTACTTC. Its protein product is CASSWGLIKLETQYF.

The CDR3 DNA reads as TGTGCCAGCAGTGGAAAAGCGGGAGGAAACAATGAGCAGTTCTTC. It specifies CASSGKAGGNNEQFF. The chain is built from TRBV6-1 and TRBJ2-1, with 9 bases that match TRBD2. This CDR3 spans 15 amino acids. Germline V gene data show CDR1 as MNHNS and CDR2 as SASEGT. J lost 5 bases, V lost 4 bases, and 6 bases had no gene match.

This chain links TRBV7-6 with TRBJ2-7; 9 bases agree with TRBD2. The V gene end was trimmed by 7 bases and the J gene end by 3 bases; junction bases not matched to a gene: 4. This CDR3 spans 13 amino acids. The V gene's germline CDR1 is SGHVS and CDR2 FNYEAQ. This CDR3 is CASTISGSYEQYF. In nucleotides, the CDR3 is TGTGCCAGCACTATTAGCGGGAGCTACGAGCAGTACTTC.

The rearrangement uses TRBV6-1 and TRBJ2-6, with D perhaps matching TRBD2 (7 bases). The germline V and J ends were trimmed by 1 base and 1 base, with 14 bases remaining between them. Germline V gene sequence: CDR1 MNHNS, CDR2 SASEGT. The CDR3 spans 18 residues. The CDR3 nucleotides are TGTGCCAGCAGTGAAGTTAGGGGGGGCTTTTCTGGGGCCAACGTCCTGACTTTC. Translation: CASSEVRGGFSGANVLTF.